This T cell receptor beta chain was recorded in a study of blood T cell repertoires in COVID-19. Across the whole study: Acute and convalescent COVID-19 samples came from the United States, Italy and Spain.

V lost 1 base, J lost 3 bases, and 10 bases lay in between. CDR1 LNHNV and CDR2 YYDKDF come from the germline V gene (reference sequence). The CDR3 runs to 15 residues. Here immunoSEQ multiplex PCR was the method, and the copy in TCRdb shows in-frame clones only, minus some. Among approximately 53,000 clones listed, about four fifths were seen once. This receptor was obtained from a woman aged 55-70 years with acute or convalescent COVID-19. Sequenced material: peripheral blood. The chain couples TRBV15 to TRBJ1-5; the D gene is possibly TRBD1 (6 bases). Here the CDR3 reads CATSRATGSNQPQHF. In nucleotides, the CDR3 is TGTGCCACCAGCAGAGCGACAGGTTCCAATCAGCCCCAGCATTTT.